This is a list of T cell receptor beta chains from one sample in a study of CD8 T cells in ankylosing spondylitis. TCRdb redid the calling of the 5' RACE reads with MiXCR, one entry per CDR3 protein. The sample contains about 240,000 distinct CDR3 sequences, roughly 8.6% of which appear only once. Sequenced sample: blood, either unsorted or a sorted T cell fraction (not recorded which). The receptors were gathered from a male donor with ankylosing spondylitis or in good health (not recorded which). Both conserved end residues are part of each CDR3. D genes are given only for firm matches. Clone sizes are given selectively: once, few, many, or a class where the clone is expanded.

v_call: TRBV20-1
clone_size: few
d_call: -
j_call: TRBJ2-3
cdr3_nt: TGCAGTGCTAGAGGTGGGCCCACAGATACGCAGTATTTT
cdr3_aa: CSARGGPTDTQYF

v_call: TRBV4-2
clone_size: many
d_call: TRBD1
j_call: TRBJ2-7
cdr3_nt: TGTGCCAGCAGCCAATCCCCAGGGGGCAACTACGAGCAGTACTTC
cdr3_aa: CASSQSPGGNYEQYF

v_call: TRBV12-3/TRBV12-4
clone_size: many
d_call: TRBD1
j_call: TRBJ1-1
cdr3_nt: TGTGCCAGCAGTCCCCGACAGGGGGGATGGACTGAAGCTTTCTTT
cdr3_aa: CASSPRQGGWTEAFF

v_call: TRBV5-1
clone_size: -
d_call: -
j_call: TRBJ1-4
cdr3_nt: TGCGCCAGCGGACTACAGGGAGCTAATGAAAAACTGTTTTTT
cdr3_aa: CASGLQGANEKLFF

v_call: TRBV19
clone_size: -
d_call: TRBD1
j_call: TRBJ1-1
cdr3_nt: TGTGCCAGTAGTCCGAGGGACAGAAGGACTGAAGCTTTCTTT
cdr3_aa: CASSPRDRRTEAFF

v_call: TRBV3-1
clone_size: many
d_call: -
j_call: TRBJ1-3
cdr3_nt: TGTGCCAGCAGCCAAATTTATATAGGGTCCTCTGGAAACACCATATATTTT
cdr3_aa: CASSQIYIGSSGNTIYF

v_call: TRBV6-5
clone_size: many
d_call: TRBD1
j_call: TRBJ1-3
cdr3_nt: TGTGCCAGCAGTTTAGACGGGACAGGGGCCGGAAACACCATATATTTT
cdr3_aa: CASSLDGTGAGNTIYF

v_call: TRBV12-3/TRBV12-4
clone_size: few
d_call: TRBD1
j_call: TRBJ1-6
cdr3_nt: TGTGCCAGCAGTTTAACAGGGGCCAATTCACCCCTCCACTTT
cdr3_aa: CASSLTGANSPLHF

v_call: TRBV29-1
clone_size: many
d_call: -
j_call: TRBJ2-1
cdr3_nt: TGCAGCGTGGCCGACAGGACATACAATGAGCAGTTCTTC
cdr3_aa: CSVADRTYNEQFF

v_call: TRBV7-3
clone_size: many
d_call: -
j_call: TRBJ2-1
cdr3_nt: TGTGCCAGCAGCTTAAAACTGGGTGAGCAGTTCTTC
cdr3_aa: CASSLKLGEQFF

v_call: TRBV3-1
clone_size: many
d_call: -
j_call: TRBJ1-2
cdr3_nt: TGTGCCAGCAGCCAAGATACGGCATGGGGGCACTATGGCTACACCTTC
cdr3_aa: CASSQDTAWGHYGYTF